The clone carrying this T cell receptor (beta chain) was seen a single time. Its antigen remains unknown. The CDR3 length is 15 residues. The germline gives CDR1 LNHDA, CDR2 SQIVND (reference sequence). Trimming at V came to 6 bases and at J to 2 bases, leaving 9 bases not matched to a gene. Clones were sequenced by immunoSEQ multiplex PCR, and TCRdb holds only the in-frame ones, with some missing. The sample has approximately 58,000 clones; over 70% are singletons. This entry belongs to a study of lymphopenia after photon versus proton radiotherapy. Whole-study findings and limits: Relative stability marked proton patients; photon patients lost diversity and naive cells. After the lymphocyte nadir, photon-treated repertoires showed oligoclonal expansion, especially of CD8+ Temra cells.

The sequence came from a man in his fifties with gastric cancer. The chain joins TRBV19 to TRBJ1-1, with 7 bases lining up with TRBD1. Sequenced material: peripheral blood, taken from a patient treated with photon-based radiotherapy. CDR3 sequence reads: CASRKGTAENTEAFF. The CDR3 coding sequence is TGTGCCAGTAGAAAAGGGACAGCAGAAAACACTGAAGCTTTCTTT.